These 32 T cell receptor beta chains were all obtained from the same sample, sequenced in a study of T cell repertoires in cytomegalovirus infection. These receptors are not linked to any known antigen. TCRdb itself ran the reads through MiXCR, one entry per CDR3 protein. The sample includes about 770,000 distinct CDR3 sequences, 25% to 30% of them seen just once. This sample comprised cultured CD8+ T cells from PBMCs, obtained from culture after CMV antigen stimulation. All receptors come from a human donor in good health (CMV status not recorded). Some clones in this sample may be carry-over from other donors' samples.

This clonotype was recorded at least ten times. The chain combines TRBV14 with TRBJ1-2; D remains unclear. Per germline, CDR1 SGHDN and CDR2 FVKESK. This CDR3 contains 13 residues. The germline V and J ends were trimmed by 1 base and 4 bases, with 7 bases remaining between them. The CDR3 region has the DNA TGTGCCAGCAGCCAAGGGGTGCCCTATGGCTACACCTTC. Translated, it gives CASSQGVPYGYTF.

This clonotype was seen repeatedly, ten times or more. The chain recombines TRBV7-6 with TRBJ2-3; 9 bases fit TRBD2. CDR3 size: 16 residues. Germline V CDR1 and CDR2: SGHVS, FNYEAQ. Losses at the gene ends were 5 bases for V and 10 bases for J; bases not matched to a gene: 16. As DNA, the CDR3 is TGTGCCAGCAGCCTAAAGCGGGGGGCCCCCTGGGAGGCGCAGTATTTT. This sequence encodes CASSLKRGAPWEAQYF.

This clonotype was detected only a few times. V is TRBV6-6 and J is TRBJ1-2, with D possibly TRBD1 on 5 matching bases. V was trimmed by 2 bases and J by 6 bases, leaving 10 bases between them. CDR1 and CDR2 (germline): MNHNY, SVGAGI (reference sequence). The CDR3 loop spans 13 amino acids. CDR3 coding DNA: TGTGCCAGCAGTTACGAGGGGACGAATGGCTACACCTTC. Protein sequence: CASSYEGTNGYTF.

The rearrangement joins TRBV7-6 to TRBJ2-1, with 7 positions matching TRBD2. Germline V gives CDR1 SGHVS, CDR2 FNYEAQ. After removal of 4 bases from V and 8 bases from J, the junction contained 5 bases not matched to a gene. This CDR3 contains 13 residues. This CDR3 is CASSSQAGDEQFF. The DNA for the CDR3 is TGTGCCAGCAGCTCCCAGGCGGGAGATGAGCAGTTCTTC.

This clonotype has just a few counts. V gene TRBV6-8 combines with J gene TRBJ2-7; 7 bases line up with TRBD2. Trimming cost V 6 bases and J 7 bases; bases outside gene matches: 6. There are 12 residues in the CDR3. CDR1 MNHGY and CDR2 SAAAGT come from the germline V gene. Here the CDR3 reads CASSWGGVEQYF. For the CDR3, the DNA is TGTGCCAGCAGCTGGGGGGGGGTTGAGCAGTACTTC.

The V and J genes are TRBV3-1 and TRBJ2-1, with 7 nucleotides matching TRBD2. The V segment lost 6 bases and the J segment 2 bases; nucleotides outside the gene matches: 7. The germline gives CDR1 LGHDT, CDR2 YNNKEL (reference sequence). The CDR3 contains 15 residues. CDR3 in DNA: TGTGCCAGCAGGTTCGGACTAGAGACCTACAATGAGCAGTTCTTC. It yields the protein CASRFGLETYNEQFF.

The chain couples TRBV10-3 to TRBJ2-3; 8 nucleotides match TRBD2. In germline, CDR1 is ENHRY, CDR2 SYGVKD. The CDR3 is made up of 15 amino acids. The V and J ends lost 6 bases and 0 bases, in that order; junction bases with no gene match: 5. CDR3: CAIRKVAGSTDTQYF. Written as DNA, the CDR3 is TGTGCCATCAGAAAGGTAGCGGGGAGCACAGATACGCAGTATTTT.

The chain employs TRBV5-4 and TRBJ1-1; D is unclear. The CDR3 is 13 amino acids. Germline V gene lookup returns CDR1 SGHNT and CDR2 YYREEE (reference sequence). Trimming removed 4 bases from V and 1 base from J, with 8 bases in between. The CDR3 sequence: CASSEGPNTEAFF. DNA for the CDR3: TGTGCCAGCAGCGAAGGTCCGAACACTGAAGCTTTCTTT.

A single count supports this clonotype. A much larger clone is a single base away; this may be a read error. CDR3 bases: TGTGCCAGCAGCCTAAGAGGGAATTCTATCGAAAAACTGTTTTTT. Translating it yields CASSLRGNSIEKLFF. The chain is built from TRBV7-2 and TRBJ1-4, with D unclear. CDR1 SGHTA and CDR2 FQGNSA come from the germline V gene. Between the trimmed V and J ends, which lost 5 bases and 8 bases, there was a span of 18 bases. The CDR3 contains 15 residues.

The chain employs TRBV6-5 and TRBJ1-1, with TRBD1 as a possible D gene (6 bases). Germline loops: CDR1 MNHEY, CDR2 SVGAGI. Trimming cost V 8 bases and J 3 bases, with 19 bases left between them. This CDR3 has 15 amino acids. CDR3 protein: CASSSLGGLDTEAFF. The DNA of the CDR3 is TGTGCCAGCTCCTCTTTGGGGGGCCTCGACACTGAAGCTTTCTTT.

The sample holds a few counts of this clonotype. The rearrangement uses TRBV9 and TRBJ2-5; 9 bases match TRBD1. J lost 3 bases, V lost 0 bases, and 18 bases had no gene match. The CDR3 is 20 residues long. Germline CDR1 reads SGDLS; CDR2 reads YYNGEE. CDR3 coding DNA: TGTGCCAGCAGCGTAGCTACCATTGAACCGGGACAGGGAAGGAAAGAGACCCAGTACTTC. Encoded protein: CASSVATIEPGQGRKETQYF. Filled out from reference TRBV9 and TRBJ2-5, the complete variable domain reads DSGVTQTPKHLITATGQRVTLRCSPRSGDLSVYWYQQSLDQGLQFLIQYYNGEERAKGNILERFSAQQFPDLHSELNLSSLELGDSALYFCASSVATIEPGQGRKETQYFGPGTRLLVL.

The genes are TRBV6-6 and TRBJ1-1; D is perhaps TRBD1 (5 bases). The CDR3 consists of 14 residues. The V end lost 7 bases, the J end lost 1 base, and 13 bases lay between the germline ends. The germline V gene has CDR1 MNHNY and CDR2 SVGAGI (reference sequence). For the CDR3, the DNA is TGTGCCAGCACCCTCCACACAGGGAACACTGAAGCTTTCTTT. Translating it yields CASTLHTGNTEAFF.

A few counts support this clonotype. CDR3 sequence reads: CASSNPDRRETQYF. Written as DNA, the CDR3 is TGTGCCAGCAGCAACCCCGACAGGCGGGAGACCCAGTACTTC. The rearrangement uses TRBV7-9 and TRBJ2-5, with D possibly matching TRBD1 (6 bases). Germline V gene sequence: CDR1 SEHNR, CDR2 FQNEAQ (reference sequence). CDR3 size: 14 residues. V was pared by 5 bases and J by 5 bases, with 15 bases between.

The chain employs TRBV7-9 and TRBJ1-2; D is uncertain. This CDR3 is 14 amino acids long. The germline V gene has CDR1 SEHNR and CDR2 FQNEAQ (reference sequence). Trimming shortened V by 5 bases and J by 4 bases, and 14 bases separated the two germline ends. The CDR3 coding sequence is TGTGCCAGCAGCCCTGAGGACCGGAGCTATGGCTACACCTTC. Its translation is CASSPEDRSYGYTF.

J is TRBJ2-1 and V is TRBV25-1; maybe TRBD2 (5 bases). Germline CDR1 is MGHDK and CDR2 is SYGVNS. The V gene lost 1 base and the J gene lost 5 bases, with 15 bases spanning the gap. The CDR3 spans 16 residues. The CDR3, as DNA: TGTGCCAGCAGTGAATGGGTAGGGAGAGGCAACAATGAGCAGTTCTTC. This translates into CASSEWVGRGNNEQFF. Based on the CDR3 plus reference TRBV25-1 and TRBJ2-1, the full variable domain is EADIYQTPRYLVIGTGKKITLECSQTMGHDKMYWYQQDPGMELHLIHYSYGVNSTEKGDLSSESTVSRIRTEHFPLTLESARPSHTSQYLCASSEWVGRGNNEQFFGPGTRLTVL.

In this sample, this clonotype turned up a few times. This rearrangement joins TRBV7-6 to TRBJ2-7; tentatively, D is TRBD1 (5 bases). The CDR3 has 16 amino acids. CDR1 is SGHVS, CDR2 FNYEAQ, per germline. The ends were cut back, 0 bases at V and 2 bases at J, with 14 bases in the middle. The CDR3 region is CASSLAIPRAAYEQYV. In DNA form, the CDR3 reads TGTGCCAGCAGCTTAGCGATCCCCAGGGCGGCCTACGAGCAGTACGTC.

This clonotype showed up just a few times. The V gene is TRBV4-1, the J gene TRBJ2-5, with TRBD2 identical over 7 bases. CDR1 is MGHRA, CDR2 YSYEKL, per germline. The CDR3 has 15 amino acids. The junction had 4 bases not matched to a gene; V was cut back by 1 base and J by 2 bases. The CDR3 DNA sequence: TGCGCCAGCAGCCAAGGGGGTAGCGGGCAAGAGACCCAGTACTTC. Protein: CASSQGGSGQETQYF.

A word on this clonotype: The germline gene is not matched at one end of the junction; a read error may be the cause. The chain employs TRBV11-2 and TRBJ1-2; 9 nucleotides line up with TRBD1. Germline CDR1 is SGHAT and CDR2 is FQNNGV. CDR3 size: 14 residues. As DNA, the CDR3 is TGTGCCGGCAGCTTAACAGGGGGCAACTATGGCTACACCTTC. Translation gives CAGSLTGGNYGYTF.

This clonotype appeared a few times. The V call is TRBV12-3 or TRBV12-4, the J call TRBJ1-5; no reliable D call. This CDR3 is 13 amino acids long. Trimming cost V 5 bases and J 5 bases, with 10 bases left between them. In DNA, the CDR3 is TGTGCCAGCAGTGATTACCCATATCAGCCCCAGCATTTT. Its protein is CASSDYPYQPQHF.

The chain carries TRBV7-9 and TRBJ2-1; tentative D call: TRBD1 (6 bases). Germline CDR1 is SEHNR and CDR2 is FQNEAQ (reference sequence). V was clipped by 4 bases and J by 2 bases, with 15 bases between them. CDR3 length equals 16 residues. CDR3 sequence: CASSSRNRDTYNEQFF. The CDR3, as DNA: TGTGCCAGCAGCTCTAGGAACAGGGACACCTACAATGAGCAGTTCTTC.

The CDR3: CASSGLGDGEGQFF. Written as DNA, the CDR3 is TGTGCCAGCAGTGGCCTAGGGGACGGCGAGGGGCAGTTCTTC. The chain uses TRBV6-5 and TRBJ2-1; D may match TRBD1 or TRBD2 (5 bases each). Trimming stripped 5 bases from V and 12 bases from J, with 20 bases between. Germline-derived CDR1 and CDR2 are MNHEY and SVGAGI. The CDR3 is made up of 14 amino acids.

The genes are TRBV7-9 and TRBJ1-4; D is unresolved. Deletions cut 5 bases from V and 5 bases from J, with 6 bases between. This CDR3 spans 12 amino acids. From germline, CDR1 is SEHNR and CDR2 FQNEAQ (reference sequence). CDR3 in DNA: TGTGCCAGCAGCGCGGGAAATGAAAAACTGTTTTTT. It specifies CASSAGNEKLFF.

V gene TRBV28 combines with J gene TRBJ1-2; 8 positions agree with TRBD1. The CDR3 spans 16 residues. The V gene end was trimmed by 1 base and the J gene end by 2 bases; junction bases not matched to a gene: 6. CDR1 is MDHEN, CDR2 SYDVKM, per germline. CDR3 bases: TGTGCCAGCAGTTTATCCCCGACAGGGGCCAACTATGGCTACACCTTC. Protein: CASSLSPTGANYGYTF.

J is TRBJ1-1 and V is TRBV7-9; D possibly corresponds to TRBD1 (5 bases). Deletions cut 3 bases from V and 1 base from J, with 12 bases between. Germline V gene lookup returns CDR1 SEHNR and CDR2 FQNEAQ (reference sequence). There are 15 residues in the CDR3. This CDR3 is CASSLVEGRNTEAFF. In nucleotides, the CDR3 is TGTGCCAGCAGCTTGGTGGAGGGGCGGAACACTGAAGCTTTCTTT.

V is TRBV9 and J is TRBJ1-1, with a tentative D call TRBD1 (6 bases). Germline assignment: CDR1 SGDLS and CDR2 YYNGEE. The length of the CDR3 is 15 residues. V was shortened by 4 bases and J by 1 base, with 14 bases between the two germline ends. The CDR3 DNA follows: TGTGCCAGCAGCAATACACAGGGAACGAACACTGAAGCTTTCTTT. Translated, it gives CASSNTQGTNTEAFF.

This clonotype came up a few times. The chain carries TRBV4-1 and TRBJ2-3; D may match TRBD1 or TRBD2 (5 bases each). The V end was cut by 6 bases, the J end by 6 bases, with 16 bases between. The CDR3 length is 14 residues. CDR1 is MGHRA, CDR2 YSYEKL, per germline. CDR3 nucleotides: TGCGCCAGCAGTCTTCGGCCGGGGCGGGATACGCAGTATTTT. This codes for CASSLRPGRDTQYF.

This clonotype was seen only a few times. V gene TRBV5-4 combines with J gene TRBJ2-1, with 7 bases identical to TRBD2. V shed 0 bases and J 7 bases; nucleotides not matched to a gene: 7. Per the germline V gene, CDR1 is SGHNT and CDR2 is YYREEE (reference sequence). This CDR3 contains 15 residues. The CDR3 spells CASSLAAAGVNEQFF. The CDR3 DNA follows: TGTGCCAGCAGCTTGGCCGCGGCGGGGGTAAATGAGCAGTTCTTC. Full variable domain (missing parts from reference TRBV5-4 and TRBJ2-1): ETGVTQSPTHLIKTRGQQVTLRCSSQSGHNTVSWYQQALGQGPQFIFQYYREEENGRGNFPPRFSGLQFPNYSSELNVNALELDDSALYLCASSLAAAGVNEQFFGPGTRLTVL.

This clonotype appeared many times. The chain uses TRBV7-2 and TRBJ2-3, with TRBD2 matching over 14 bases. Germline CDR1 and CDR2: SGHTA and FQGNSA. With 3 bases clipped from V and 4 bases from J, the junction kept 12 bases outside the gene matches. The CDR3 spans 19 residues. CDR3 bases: TGTGCCAGCAGCTTTCTACCGGGACTAGCGGGGGAGGGGGCAGATACGCAGTATTTT. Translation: CASSFLPGLAGEGADTQYF.

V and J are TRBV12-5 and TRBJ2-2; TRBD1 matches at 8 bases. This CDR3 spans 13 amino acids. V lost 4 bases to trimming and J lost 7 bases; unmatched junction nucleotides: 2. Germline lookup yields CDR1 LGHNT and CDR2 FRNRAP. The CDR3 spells CASGYGQGGELFF. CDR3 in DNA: TGTGCTAGTGGTTACGGACAGGGCGGGGAGCTGTTTTTT. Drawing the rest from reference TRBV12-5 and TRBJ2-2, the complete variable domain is DARVTQTPRHKVTEMGQEVTMRCQPILGHNTVFWYRQTMMQGLELLAYFRNRAPLDDSGMPKDRFSAEMPDATLATLKIQPSEPRDSAVYFCASGYGQGGELFFGEGSRLTVL.

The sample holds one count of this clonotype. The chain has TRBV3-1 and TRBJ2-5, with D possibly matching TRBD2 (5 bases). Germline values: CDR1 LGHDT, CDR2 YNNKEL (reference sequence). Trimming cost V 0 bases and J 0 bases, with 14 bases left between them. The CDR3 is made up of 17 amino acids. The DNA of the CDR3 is TGTGCCAGCAGCCAAGATTTAGTTCCCGGGGACCAAGAGACCCAGTACTTC. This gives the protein CASSQDLVPGDQETQYF.

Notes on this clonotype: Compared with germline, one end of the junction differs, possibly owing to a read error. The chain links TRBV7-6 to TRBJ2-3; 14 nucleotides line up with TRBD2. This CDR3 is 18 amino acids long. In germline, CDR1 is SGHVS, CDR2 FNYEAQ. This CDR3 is CASSFLPTSGGATDTQYF. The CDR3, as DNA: TGTGCTAGCAGCTTTCTGCCGACTAGCGGGGGGGCAACAGATACGCAGTATTTT.

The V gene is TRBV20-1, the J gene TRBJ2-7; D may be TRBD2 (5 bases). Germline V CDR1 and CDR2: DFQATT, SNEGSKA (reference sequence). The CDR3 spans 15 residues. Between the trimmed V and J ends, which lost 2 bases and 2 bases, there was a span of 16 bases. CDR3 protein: CSARPRGLPTYEQYF. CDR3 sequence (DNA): TGCAGTGCTAGACCTAGAGGGCTCCCGACCTACGAGCAGTACTTC.